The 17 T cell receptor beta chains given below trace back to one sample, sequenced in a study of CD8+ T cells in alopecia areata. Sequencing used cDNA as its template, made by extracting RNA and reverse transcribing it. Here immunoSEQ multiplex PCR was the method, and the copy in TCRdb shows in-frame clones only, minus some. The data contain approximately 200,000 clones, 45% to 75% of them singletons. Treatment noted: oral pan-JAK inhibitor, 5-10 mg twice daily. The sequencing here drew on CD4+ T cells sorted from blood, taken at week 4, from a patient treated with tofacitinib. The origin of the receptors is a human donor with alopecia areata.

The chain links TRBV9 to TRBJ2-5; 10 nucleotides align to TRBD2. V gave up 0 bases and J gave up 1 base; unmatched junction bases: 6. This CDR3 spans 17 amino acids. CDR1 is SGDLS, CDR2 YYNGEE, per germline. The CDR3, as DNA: TGTGCCAGCAGCGTAGCTTCTAGCGGGGGTGCCCAAGAGACCCAGTACTTC. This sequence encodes CASSVASSGGAQETQYF.

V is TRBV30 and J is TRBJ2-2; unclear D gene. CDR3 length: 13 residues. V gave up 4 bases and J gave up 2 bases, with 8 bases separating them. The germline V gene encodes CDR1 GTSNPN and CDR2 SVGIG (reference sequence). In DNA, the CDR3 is TGTGCCTGGAAAGGGTCAAACACCGGGGAGCTGTTTTTT. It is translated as CAWKGSNTGELFF.

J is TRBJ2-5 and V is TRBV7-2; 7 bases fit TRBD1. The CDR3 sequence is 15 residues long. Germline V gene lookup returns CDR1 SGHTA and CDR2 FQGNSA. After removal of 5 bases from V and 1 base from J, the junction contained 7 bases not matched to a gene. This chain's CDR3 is CASSPGQAFQETQYF. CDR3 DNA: TGTGCCAGCAGCCCAGGACAGGCCTTCCAAGAGACCCAGTACTTC.

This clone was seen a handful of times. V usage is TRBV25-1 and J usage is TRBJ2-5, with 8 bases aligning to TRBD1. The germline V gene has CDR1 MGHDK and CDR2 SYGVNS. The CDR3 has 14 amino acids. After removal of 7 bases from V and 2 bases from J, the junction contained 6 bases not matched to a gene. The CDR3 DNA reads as TGTGCCAGCAATCCTCAGGGGGCACAAGAGACCCAGTACTTC. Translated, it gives CASNPQGAQETQYF.

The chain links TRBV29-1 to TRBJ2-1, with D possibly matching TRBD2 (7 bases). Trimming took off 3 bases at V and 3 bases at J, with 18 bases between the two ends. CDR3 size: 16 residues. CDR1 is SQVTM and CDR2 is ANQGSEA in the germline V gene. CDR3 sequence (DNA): TGCAGCGTTGAGGGCCAGGGCGGGGGCCTCTACAATGAGCAGTTCTTC. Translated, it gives CSVEGQGGGLYNEQFF.

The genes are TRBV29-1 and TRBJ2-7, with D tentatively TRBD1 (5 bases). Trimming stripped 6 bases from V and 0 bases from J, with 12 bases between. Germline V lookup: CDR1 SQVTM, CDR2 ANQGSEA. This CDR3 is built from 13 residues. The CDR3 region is CSVTRQGSYEQYF. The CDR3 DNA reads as TGCAGCGTAACGAGGCAGGGCTCCTACGAGCAGTACTTC.

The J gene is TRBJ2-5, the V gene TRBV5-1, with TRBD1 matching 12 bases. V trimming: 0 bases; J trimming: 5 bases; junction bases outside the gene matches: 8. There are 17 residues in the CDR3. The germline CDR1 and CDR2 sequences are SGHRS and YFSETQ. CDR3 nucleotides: TGCGCCAGCAGCTTGGCCGGGACAGGGGGCGCGGGGGAGACCCAGTACTTC. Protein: CASSLAGTGGAGETQYF.

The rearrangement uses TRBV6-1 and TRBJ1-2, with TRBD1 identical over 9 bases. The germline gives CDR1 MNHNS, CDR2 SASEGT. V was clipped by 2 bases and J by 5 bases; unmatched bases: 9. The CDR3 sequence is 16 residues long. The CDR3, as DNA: TGTGCCAGCAGTGAACGGACCACCGGGACAGGGTATGGCTACACCTTC. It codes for CASSERTTGTGYGYTF.

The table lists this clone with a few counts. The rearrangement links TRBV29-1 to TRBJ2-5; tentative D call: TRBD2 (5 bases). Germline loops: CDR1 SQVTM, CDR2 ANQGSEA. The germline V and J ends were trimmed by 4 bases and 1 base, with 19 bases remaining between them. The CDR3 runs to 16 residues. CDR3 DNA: TGCAGCGTTGTGTTTCGAGGGAACGGGCTCCAAGAGACCCAGTACTTC. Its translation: CSVVFRGNGLQETQYF.

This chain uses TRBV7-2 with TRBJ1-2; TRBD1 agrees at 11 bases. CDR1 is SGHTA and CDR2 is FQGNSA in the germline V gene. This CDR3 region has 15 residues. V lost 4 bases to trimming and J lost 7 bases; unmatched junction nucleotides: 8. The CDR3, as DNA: TGTGCCAGCAGCTCAACCGGGACAGGGGGAATTGGCTACACCTTC. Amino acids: CASSSTGTGGIGYTF.

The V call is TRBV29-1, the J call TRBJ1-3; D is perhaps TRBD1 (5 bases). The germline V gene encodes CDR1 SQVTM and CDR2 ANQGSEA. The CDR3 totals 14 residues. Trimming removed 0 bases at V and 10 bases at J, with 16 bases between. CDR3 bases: TGCAGCGTTGAAGAGATACAGGCGGGAGCTACCATATATTTT. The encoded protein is CSVEEIQAGATIYF.

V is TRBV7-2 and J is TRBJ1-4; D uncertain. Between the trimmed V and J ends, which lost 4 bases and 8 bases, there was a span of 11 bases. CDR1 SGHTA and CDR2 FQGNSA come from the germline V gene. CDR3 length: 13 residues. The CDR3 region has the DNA TGTGCCAGCAGCTCCTACGGTGGAGAAAAACTGTTTTTT. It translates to CASSSYGGEKLFF.

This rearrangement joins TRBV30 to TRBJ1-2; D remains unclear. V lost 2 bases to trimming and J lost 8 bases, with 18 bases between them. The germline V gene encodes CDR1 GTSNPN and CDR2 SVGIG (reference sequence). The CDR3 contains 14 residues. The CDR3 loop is CAWSSPPLAGGYTF. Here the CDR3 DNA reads TGTGCCTGGAGTTCCCCCCCTTTGGCAGGAGGCTACACCTTC. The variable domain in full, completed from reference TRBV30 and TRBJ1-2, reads SQTIHQWPATLVQPVGSPLSLECTVEGTSNPNLYWYRQAAGRGLQLLFYSVGIGQISSEVPQNLSASRPQDRQFILSSKKLLLSDSGFYLCAWSSPPLAGGYTFGSGTRLTVV.

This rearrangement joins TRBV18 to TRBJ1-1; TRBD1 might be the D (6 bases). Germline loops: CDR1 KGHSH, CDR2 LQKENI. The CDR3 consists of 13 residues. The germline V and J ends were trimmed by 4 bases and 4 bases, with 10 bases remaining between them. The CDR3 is CASSRGARTEAFF. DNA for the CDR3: TGTGCCAGCTCACGGGGGGCGCGCACTGAAGCTTTCTTT.

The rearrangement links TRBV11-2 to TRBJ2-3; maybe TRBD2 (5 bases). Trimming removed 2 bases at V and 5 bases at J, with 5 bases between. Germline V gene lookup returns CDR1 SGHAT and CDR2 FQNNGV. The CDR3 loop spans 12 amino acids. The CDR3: CASSLSGDTQYF. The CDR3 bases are TGTGCCAGCAGCTTAAGCGGAGATACGCAGTATTTT.

The chain's CDR3 is CASSMAGGNQPQHF. CDR3 bases: TGTGCCAGTAGTATGGCCGGGGGCAATCAGCCCCAGCATTTT. V is TRBV19 and J is TRBJ1-5, with D hard to call. Trimming removed 3 bases from V and 2 bases from J, with 8 bases in between. This CDR3 comprises 14 residues. The germline V gene has CDR1 LNHDA and CDR2 SQIVND (reference sequence).

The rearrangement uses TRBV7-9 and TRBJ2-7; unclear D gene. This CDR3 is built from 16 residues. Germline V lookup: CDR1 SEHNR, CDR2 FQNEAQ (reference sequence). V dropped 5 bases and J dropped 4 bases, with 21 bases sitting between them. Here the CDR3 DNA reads TGTGCCAGCAGCCCTAATATCGGACGCGGCCCTTACGAGCAGTACTTC. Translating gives CASSPNIGRGPYEQYF.